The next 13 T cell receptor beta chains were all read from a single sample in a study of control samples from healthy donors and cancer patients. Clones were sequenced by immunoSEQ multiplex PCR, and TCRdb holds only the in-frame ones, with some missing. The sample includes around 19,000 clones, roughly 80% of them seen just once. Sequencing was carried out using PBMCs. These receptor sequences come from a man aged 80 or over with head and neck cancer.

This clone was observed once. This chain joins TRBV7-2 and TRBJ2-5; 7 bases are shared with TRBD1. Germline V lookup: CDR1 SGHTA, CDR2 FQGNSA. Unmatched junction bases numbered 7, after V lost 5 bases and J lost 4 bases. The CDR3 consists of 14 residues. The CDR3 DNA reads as TGTGCCAGCAGCAAGACAGGGTCCGGAGAGACCCAGTACTTC. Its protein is CASSKTGSGETQYF.

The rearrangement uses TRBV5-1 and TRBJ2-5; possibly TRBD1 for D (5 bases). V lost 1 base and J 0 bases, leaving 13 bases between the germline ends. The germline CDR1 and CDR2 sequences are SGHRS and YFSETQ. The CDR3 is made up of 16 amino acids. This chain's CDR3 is CASSLYPGMYQETQYF. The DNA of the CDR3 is TGCGCCAGCAGCTTGTACCCAGGGATGTACCAAGAGACCCAGTACTTC.

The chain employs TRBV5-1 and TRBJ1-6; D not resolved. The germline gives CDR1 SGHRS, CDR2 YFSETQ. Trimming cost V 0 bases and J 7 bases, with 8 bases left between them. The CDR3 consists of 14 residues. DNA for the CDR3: TGCGCCAGCAGCTTGGCCGGAGAGAATTCACCCCTCCACTTT. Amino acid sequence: CASSLAGENSPLHF.

The CDR3 is CASRAVDEQFF. DNA of the CDR3: TGTGCCAGCAGGGCGGTAGATGAGCAGTTCTTC. The V and J genes are TRBV12-3 or TRBV12-4 and TRBJ2-1; D uncertain. The CDR3 consists of 11 residues. The V end was cut by 6 bases, the J end by 8 bases, with 8 bases between.

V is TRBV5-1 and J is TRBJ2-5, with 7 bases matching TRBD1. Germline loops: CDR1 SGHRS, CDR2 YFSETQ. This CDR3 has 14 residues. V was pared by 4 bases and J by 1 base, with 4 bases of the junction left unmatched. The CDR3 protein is CASSQGDSQETQYF. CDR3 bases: TGCGCCAGCAGCCAAGGGGACAGCCAAGAGACCCAGTACTTC.

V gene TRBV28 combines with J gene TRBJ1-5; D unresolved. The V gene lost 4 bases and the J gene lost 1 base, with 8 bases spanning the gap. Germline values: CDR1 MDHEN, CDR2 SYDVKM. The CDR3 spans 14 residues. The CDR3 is CASSWVESNQPQHF. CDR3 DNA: TGTGCCAGCAGTTGGGTCGAAAGCAATCAGCCCCAGCATTTT.

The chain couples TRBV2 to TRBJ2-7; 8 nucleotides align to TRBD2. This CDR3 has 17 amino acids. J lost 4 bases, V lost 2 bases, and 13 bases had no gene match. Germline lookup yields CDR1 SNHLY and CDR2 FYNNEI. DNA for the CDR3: TGTGCCAGCAGTGAAATAAATCTCAGGACTAGCCGATACGAGCAGTACTTC. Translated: CASSEINLRTSRYEQYF.

CDR3 coding DNA: TGTGCCAGCAGTTTAGGAGGGTATAGCAATCAGCCCCAGCATTTT. It encodes CASSLGGYSNQPQHF. The chain couples TRBV28 to TRBJ1-5; D not certain. V lost 2 bases and J 0 bases, leaving 8 bases between the germline ends. CDR3 size: 15 residues. Germline assignment: CDR1 MDHEN and CDR2 SYDVKM. The complete variable domain, with remaining parts taken from reference TRBV28 and TRBJ1-5, reads DVKVTQSSRYLVKRTGEKVFLECVQDMDHENMFWYRQDPGLGLRLIYFSYDVKMKEKGDIPEGYSVSREKKERFSLILESASTNQTSMYLCASSLGGYSNQPQHFGDGTRLSIL.

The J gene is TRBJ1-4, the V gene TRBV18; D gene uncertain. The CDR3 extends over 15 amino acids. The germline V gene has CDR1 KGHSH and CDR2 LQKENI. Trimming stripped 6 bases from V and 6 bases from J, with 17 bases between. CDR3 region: CASSPGSAMDEKLFF. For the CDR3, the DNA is TGTGCCAGCTCCCCGGGCAGCGCTATGGATGAAAAACTGTTTTTT.

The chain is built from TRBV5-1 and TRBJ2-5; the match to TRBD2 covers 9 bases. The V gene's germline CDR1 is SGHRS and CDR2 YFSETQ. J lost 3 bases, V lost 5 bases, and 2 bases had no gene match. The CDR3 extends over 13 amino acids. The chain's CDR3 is CASRPSGKETQYF. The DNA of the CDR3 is TGCGCCAGCAGGCCTAGCGGGAAAGAGACCCAGTACTTC.

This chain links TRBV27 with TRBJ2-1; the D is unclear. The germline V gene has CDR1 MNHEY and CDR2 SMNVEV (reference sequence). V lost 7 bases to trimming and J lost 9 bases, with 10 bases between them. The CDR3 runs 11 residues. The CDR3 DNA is TGTGCCAGCACCTCCCTCGGTGAGCAGTTCTTC. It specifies CASTSLGEQFF.

For the CDR3, the DNA is TGTGCCACCAGCAGAGATGTTTGGGGTAGTGAAAAACTGTTTTTT. Protein product: CATSRDVWGSEKLFF. The gene calls are TRBV15 and TRBJ1-4, with D unclear. The CDR3 length is 15 residues. The germline V gene encodes CDR1 LNHNV and CDR2 YYDKDF (reference sequence). V was clipped by 0 bases and J by 7 bases, with 12 bases between them.

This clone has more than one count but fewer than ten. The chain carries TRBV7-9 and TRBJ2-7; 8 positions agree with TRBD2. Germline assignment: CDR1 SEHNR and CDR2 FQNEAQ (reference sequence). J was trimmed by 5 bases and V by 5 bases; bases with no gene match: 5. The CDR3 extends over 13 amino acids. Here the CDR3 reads CASSPKLADEQYF. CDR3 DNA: TGTGCCAGCAGCCCTAAACTAGCGGACGAGCAGTACTTC.